A single sample gave rise to the 8 T cell receptor beta chains below, sequenced in a study of blood T cell repertoires in COVID-19. Sequencing was performed with immunoSEQ multiplex PCR; in TCRdb, only in-frame clones are kept and a portion is missing. This sample has about 87,000 clones; approximately 79% occur once, and the top ten carry around a sixth. The sequenced material came from peripheral blood. These receptor sequences come from a woman older than 75 with active or convalescent COVID-19.

A few counts support this clone. The chain has TRBV7-9 and TRBJ2-7; D not certain. CDR1 and CDR2 from the germline V gene are SEHNR and FQNEAQ (reference sequence). The CDR3 runs to 13 residues. V was clipped by 0 bases and J by 4 bases, with 7 bases between them. The CDR3 DNA sequence: TGTGCCAGCAGCTTAGCCGGTCTGTACGAGCAGTACTTC. It yields the protein CASSLAGLYEQYF.

This clone is a singleton in its sample. The chain joins TRBV5-1 to TRBJ1-4; no firm D call. CDR1 and CDR2 from the germline V gene are SGHRS and YFSETQ. Trimming took 0 bases from V and 4 from J, leaving 7 bases between them. The CDR3 runs 14 residues. The chain's CDR3 is CASSLDPVNEKLFF. Here the CDR3 DNA reads TGCGCCAGCAGCTTGGACCCAGTTAATGAAAAACTGTTTTTT.

V usage is TRBV5-4 and J usage is TRBJ2-1, with 8 nucleotides matching TRBD2. CDR3 size: 17 residues. Germline V lookup: CDR1 SGHNT, CDR2 YYREEE (reference sequence). V shed 0 bases, J shed 0 bases, and the junction held 5 bases outside the gene matches. This chain's CDR3 is CASSLAGGGSSYNEQFF. In DNA, the CDR3 is TGTGCCAGCAGCTTGGCGGGCGGGGGGAGCTCCTACAATGAGCAGTTCTTC.

CDR3 protein: CASSIGQPYGYTF. In DNA, the CDR3 is TGTGCCAGTAGTATAGGACAGCCCTATGGCTACACCTTC. V is TRBV19 and J is TRBJ1-2, with D maybe TRBD1 (5 bases). CDR3 length: 13 residues. V was clipped by 1 base and J by 4 bases, with 7 bases between them. CDR1 and CDR2 from the germline V gene are LNHDA and SQIVND (reference sequence).

The rearrangement joins TRBV5-4 to TRBJ2-2; D is undetermined. From germline, CDR1 is SGHNT and CDR2 YYREEE (reference sequence). The CDR3 consists of 13 residues. V was pared by 9 bases and J by 1 base, with 10 bases between. The CDR3 loop reads CATRPGNTGELFF. CDR3 in DNA: TGTGCCACCCGCCCCGGGAACACCGGGGAGCTGTTTTTT.

This clone has more than one count but fewer than ten. The chain has TRBV30 and TRBJ1-2; D might be TRBD1 (5 bases). The CDR3 extends over 13 amino acids. Trimming removed 4 bases at V and 3 bases at J, with 12 bases between. Germline V gene lookup returns CDR1 GTSNPN and CDR2 SVGIG (reference sequence). In nucleotides, the CDR3 is TGTGCCTGGAACCCCGCAGGGTACTATGGCTACACCTTC. Amino acids: CAWNPAGYYGYTF.

The chain combines TRBV2 with TRBJ2-5, with D perhaps TRBD1 (5 bases). The CDR3 spans 13 residues. CDR1 is SNHLY, CDR2 FYNNEI, per germline. Deletions cut 4 bases from V and 4 bases from J, with 10 bases between. The CDR3 DNA reads TGTGCCAGCAGTGGGCAGGGCCGAGAGACCCAGTACTTC. It translates to CASSGQGRETQYF.

This sequence joins TRBV7-3 and TRBJ2-2, with D perhaps matching TRBD1 (6 bases). Per the germline V gene, CDR1 is SGHTA and CDR2 is FQGTGA. Trimming pared 5 bases from V and 7 bases from J, leaving 17 bases between. The CDR3 sequence is 15 residues long. The DNA for the CDR3 is TGTGCCAGCAGCCGATTGGGGGCGAGTGGCGGGGAGCTGTTTTTT. It specifies CASSRLGASGGELFF.